This T cell receptor (beta chain) was observed in a study of neurological immune-mediated disorders. CDR1 and CDR2 (germline): DFQATT, SNEGSKA (reference sequence). Trimming shortened V by 6 bases and J by 0 bases, and 19 bases separated the two germline ends. CDR3 size: 16 residues. This clonotype was seen ten or more times. Its target is not known. Whole-study findings and limits: Private repertoires in all groups were suggested by the finding that expanded clones across subjects shared no CDR3 amino acid sequences. Multiple sclerosis was found to have the least TCR clonal expansion, below healthy controls, and HTLV-1-associated myelopathy the most. Phylogenetic grouping put 18 of 34 multiple sclerosis patients' repertoires into one related-CDR3 cluster, a possible signature.

Synthesis of cDNA was accomplished via 5'RACE employing 10-nucleotide random UMIs. One entry per CDR3 protein results from TCRdb running MiXCR on the 5' RACE reads. Of under 90,000 distinct CDR3 sequences listed, under 4.5% are singletons. The sequencing input was PBMCs. This sequence originates from a woman in her forties or fifties with multiple sclerosis. The gene calls are TRBV20-1 and TRBJ2-3; D uncertain. The CDR3 spells CSASERFITSTDTQYF. CDR3 nucleotide sequence: TGCAGTGCGAGCGAAAGATTCATTACTAGCACAGATACGCAGTATTTT.